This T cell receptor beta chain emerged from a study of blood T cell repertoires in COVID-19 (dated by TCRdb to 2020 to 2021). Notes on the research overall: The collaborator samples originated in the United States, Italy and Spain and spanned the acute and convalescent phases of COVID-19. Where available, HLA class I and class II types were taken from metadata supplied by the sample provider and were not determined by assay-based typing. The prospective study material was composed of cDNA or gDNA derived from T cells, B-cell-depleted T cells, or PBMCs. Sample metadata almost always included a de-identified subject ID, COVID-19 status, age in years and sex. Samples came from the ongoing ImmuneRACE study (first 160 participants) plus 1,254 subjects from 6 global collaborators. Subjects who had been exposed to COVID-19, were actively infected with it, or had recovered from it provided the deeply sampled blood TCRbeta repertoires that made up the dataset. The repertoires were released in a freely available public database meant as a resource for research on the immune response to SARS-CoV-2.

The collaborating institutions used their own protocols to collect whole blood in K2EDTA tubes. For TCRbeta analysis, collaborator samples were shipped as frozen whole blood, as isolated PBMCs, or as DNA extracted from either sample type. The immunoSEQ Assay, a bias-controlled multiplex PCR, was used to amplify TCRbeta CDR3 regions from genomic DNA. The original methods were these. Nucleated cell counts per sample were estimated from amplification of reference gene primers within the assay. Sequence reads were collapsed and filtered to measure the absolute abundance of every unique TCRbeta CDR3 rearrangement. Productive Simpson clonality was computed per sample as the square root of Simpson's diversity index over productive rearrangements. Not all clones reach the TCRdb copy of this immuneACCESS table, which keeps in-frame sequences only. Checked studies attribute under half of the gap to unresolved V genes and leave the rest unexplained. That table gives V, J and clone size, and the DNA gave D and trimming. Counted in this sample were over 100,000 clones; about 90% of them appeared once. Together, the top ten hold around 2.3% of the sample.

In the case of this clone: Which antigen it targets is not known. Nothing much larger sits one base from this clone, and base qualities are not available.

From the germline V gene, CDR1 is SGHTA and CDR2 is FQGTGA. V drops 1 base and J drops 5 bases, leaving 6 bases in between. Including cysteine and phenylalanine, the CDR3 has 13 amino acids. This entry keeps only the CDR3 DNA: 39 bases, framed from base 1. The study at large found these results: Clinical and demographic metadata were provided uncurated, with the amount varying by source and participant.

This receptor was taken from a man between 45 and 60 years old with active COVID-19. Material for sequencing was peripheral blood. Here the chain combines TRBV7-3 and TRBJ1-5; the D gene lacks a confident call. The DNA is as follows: TGTGCCAGCAGCTTAAGGAGGGATCAGCCCCAGCATTTT. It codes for CASSLRRDQPQHF. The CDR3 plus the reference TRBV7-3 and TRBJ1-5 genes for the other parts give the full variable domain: GAGVSQTPSNKVTEKGKYVELRCDPISGHTALYWYRQSLGQGPEFLIYFQGTGAADDSGLPNDRFFAVRPEGSVSTLKIQRTERGDSAVYLCASSLRRDQPQHFGDGTRLSIL.